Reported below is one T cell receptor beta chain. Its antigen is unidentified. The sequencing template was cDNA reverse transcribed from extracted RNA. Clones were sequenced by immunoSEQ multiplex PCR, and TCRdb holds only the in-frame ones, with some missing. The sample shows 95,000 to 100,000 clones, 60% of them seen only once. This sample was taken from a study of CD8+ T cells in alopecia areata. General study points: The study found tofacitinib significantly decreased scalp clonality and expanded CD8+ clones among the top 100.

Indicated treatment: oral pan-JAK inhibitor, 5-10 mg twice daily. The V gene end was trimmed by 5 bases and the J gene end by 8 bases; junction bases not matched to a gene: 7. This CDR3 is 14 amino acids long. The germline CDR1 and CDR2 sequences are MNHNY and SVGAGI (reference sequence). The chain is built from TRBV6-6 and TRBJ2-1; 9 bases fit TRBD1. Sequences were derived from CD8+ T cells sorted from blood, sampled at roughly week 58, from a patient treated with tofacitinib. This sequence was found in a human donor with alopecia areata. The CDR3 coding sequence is TGTGCCAGCAGTCACCTTAGGACAGGGGATGAGCAGTTCTTC. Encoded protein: CASSHLRTGDEQFF.